This entry is about one TCR beta chain. Antigen specificity is unknown. As the template, RNA transcripts were used to amplify TCR beta CDR3 regions. An opening RT-PCR round employed HTBI primers and preceded a second-round multiplex PCR. TCRdb called the multiplex PCR reads again in MiXCR, with one record for every CDR3 protein. In the table there are 600,000 to 700,000 distinct CDR3 sequences, under 50% of which are singletons. Ophthalmopathy donors were characterized by moderate-to-severe activity, CAS of at least 3, NOSPECS of at least 4, and duration under 3 months. Diagnosis relied on clinical symptoms, serum thyroxine, TRAb, thyroid ultrasound and orbital computed tomography. After removal of 8 bases from V and 7 bases from J, the junction contained 10 bases not matched to a gene. The CDR3 sequence is 12 residues long. Germline assignment: CDR1 SQVTM and CDR2 ANQGSEA. The entry originates in a study of Graves' ophthalmopathy and Graves' hyperthyroidism. Study as a whole: Blood was drawn at initial diagnosis, before any treatment.

Study-wide results and limits: Blood samples also showed most expanded thyroid clonotypes exceeding 0.001 frequency.

Sequenced sample: peripheral blood. V gene TRBV29-1 combines with J gene TRBJ1-1, with TRBD1 matching 7 bases. The clonotype originates from an adult man with Graves' ophthalmopathy. The CDR3 loop is CSSYLRTGEAFF. The CDR3 bases are TGCAGCAGCTACCTAAGGACAGGTGAAGCTTTCTTT.